These T cell receptor beta chains were read from a single sample in a study of cytomegalovirus exposure and HLA in healthy donors. This table comes from immunoSEQ multiplex PCR, and its TCRdb copy is limited to in-frame clones, with some not included. The table lists about 330,000 clones, roughly nine tenths of them singletons. The material sequenced was PBMCs. These receptors all stem from a woman aged 30 to 39 in good health and CMV-seropositive. Each CDR3 is given with its conserved first and last residue. The D gene is left open where the match is weak. A row's size may be missing; if present it is once, few, many or a size class.

>14|TRBJ1-4|NA|TRBD1|TRBV5-1
TGCGCCAGCAGCTTGGGACAGGGGAATGAAAAACTGTTTTTT
CASSLGQGNEKLFF
>15|TRBJ1-1|NA|TRBD1|TRBV9
TGTGCCAGCAGCACCGGACAGGGGGCGGACACTGAAGCTTTCTTT
CASSTGQGADTEAFF
>15|TRBJ1-1|NA|NA|TRBV18
TGTGCCAGCTCTGTCGCAGGGGAAGTGAACACTGAAGCTTTCTTT
CASSVAGEVNTEAFF
>17|TRBJ2-7|NA|TRBD1|TRBV7-8
TGTGCCAGCAGCTTAGCCTCAGGACAGGGGGTCGCCTACGAGCAGTACTTC
CASSLASGQGVAYEQYF
>13|TRBJ2-1|NA|NA|TRBV27
TGTGCCAGCAGCCGACTAGTTTACAATGAGCAGTTCTTC
CASSRLVYNEQFF
>12|TRBJ1-5|NA|NA|TRBV5-4
TGTGCCAGCAGCCGCTTAGGGCAGCCCCAGCATTTT
CASSRLGQPQHF
>15|TRBJ1-1|NA|NA|TRBV5-1
TGCGCCAGCAGCCAAACAGGGAAGGGGAACACTGAAGCTTTCTTT
CASSQTGKGNTEAFF
>15|TRBJ2-7|NA|NA|TRBV28
TGTGCCAGCAGTTTCGGAAGCTTTTCACCCTACGAGCAGTACTTC
CASSFGSFSPYEQYF
>12|TRBJ2-1|NA|TRBD1|TRBV28
TGTGCCAGCAGTGTAACCGGGACAGGGGAGTTCTTC
CASSVTGTGEFF
>15|TRBJ1-2|NA|NA|TRBV6-4
TGTGCCAGCAGTGAAACCTGGGGGGCCCCGTGGGGCTACACCTTC
CASSETWGAPWGYTF
>13|TRBJ1-6|NA|NA|TRBV5-4
TGTGCCAGCAGCTTGGACCATAATTCACCCCTCCACTTT
CASSLDHNSPLHF
>12|TRBJ2-1|NA|NA|TRBV5-1
TGCGCCAGCAGCACTAACTACAATGAGCAGTTCTTC
CASSTNYNEQFF
>19|TRBJ2-6|NA|NA|TRBV21-1
TGTGCCAGCAGCCGAGGCCACCCGGGGCTTTCCTCTGGGGCCAACGTCCTGACTTTC
CASSRGHPGLSSGANVLTF
>15|TRBJ2-3|NA|TRBD2|TRBV19
TGTGCCAGTAGTATAGAGCGGGGGGGCCACGATACGCAGTATTTT
CASSIERGGHDTQYF
>14|TRBJ2-7|NA|TRBD1|TRBV5-1
TGCGCCAGCAGCCCTGGGACAGGACTTTACGAGCAGTACTTC
CASSPGTGLYEQYF
>11|TRBJ2-7|NA|NA|TRBV14
TGTGCCAGCAGTACATACTACGAGCAGTACTTC
CASSTYYEQYF
>14|TRBJ1-5|NA|NA|TRBV28
TGTGCCAGCAGTTTCGGCGGCTTCAATCAGCCCCAGCATTTT
CASSFGGFNQPQHF
>14|TRBJ2-7|NA|NA|TRBV28
TGTGCCAGCAGGAGGGGCCCCGGGGGCTACGAGCAGTACTTC
CASRRGPGGYEQYF
>10|TRBJ2-1|once|NA|TRBV25-1
TGTGCCAGCAGTTCTCTTGAGCAGTTCTTC
CASSSLEQFF
>14|TRBJ2-1|NA|TRBD2|TRBV28
TGTGCCAGCAGCAAGAGCGGGACCTACAATGAGCAGTTCTTC
CASSKSGTYNEQFF
>13|TRBJ1-2|NA|NA|TRBV7-2
TGTGCCAGCAGCTTAGCGGTAAACTATGGCTACACCTTC
CASSLAVNYGYTF
>15|TRBJ2-7|NA|TRBD1|TRBV18
TGTGCCAGCTCACTTGGGACAGGGTTAAGGTACGAGCAGTACTTC
CASSLGTGLRYEQYF
>15|TRBJ2-7|NA|NA|TRBV4-3
TGCGCCAGCAGCCAAGGTTTAGGGACCTCATACGAGCAGTACTTC
CASSQGLGTSYEQYF
>14|TRBJ2-7|NA|NA|TRBV7-9
TGTGCCAGCAGCTTACGCGCAGGTACCTACGAGCAGTACTTC
CASSLRAGTYEQYF
>14|TRBJ1-2|NA|NA|TRBV21-1
TGTGCCAGCAGCGTACAGGGGGGAGAACTCTTCTACACCTTC
CASSVQGGELFYTF
>11|TRBJ2-1|NA|TRBD2|TRBV29-1
TGCAGCGGGGGGGACTACGATGAGCAGTTCTTC
CSGGDYDEQFF
>12|TRBJ2-2|NA|NA|TRBV2
TGTGCCAGCATCCCCGGAAACGGGGAGCTGTTTTTT
CASIPGNGELFF
>19|TRBJ2-5|once|TRBD1|TRBV5-6
TGTGCCAGCACCTATGGCTGGGACAGGGGCGCGGGGAGCCAAGAGACCCAGTACTTC
CASTYGWDRGAGSQETQYF
>16|TRBJ1-2|NA|TRBD1|TRBV9
TGTGCCAGCAGCGTAGGACAGGGCCAAATTAACTATGGCTACACCTTC
CASSVGQGQINYGYTF
>14|TRBJ2-7|NA|NA|TRBV2
TGTGCCAGCAGAGGGTGGGACATTTGGGACGAGCAGTACTTC
CASRGWDIWDEQYF
>14|TRBJ2-7|NA|TRBD2|TRBV29-1
TGCAGCGTTGAAGACTTGACTAGCGGCTACGAGCAGTACTTC
CSVEDLTSGYEQYF
>17|TRBJ2-2|NA|TRBD2|TRBV29-1
TGCAGCGGGATGGGACTAGCGGGAGGGCCGGACACCGGGGAGCTGTTTTTT
CSGMGLAGGPDTGELFF
>14|TRBJ1-5|NA|NA|TRBV15
TGTGCCACCAGCAGAGGGCGAATATCTCAGCCCCAGCATTTT
CATSRGRISQPQHF
>15|TRBJ2-1|NA|TRBD1|TRBV7-3
TGTGCCAGCAGCTTTGGTGGGACAGCCGACAATGAGCAGTTCTTC
CASSFGGTADNEQFF
>14|TRBJ2-7|NA|NA|TRBV6-1
TGTGCCAGCAGTGGCCGGACGGTGTCCTACGAGCAGTACTTC
CASSGRTVSYEQYF
>14|TRBJ2-3|NA|TRBD1|TRBV7-2
TGTGCCAGCAGCCTTCGGACAGGGAGGGATACGCAGTATTTT
CASSLRTGRDTQYF
>15|TRBJ1-4|few|NA|TRBV6-1
TGTGCCAGCAGCGCAATCCTACCCCCTAATGAAAAACTGTTTTTT
CASSAILPPNEKLFF
>16|TRBJ2-3|NA|NA|TRBV27
TGTGCCAGCAGTTCATGGACTTCCGGGGGTACAGATACGCAGTATTTT
CASSSWTSGGTDTQYF
>14|TRBJ2-2|NA|NA|TRBV14
TGTGCCAGCAGCCGGGACACTGACACCGGGGAGCTGTTTTTT
CASSRDTDTGELFF
>16|TRBJ1-2|NA|NA|TRBV4-3
TGCGCCAGCAGCCAAGACCCGTTACAGACTTCCTATGGCTACACCTTC
CASSQDPLQTSYGYTF
>14|TRBJ2-7|once|NA|TRBV7-8
TGTGCCAGCAGCTTAGCTACACTTACCTACGAGCAGTACTTC
CASSLATLTYEQYF
>15|TRBJ1-1|NA|TRBD1|TRBV27
TGTGCCAGCAGTTTACTCAGGACAGGGGGGACTGAAGCTTTCTTT
CASSLLRTGGTEAFF
>16|TRBJ1-6|NA|TRBD1|TRBV27
TGTGCCAGCAGTCCTCTGGACAGGACGAATAATTCACCCCTCCACTTT
CASSPLDRTNNSPLHF
>13|TRBJ2-2|NA|NA|TRBV12-5
TGTGCTAGTGGTTTGAAATCCACCGGGGAGCTGTTTTTT
CASGLKSTGELFF